These 9 T cell receptor beta chains were sequenced from one sample in a study of cytomegalovirus exposure and HLA in healthy donors. Assay used: immunoSEQ multiplex PCR; TCRdb lists only in-frame clones, some missing. Among over 200,000 clones listed, about 91% were seen once. Input material: PBMCs. Every receptor here comes from a woman under 30 in good health and CMV-seronegative.

The chain is built from TRBV28 and TRBJ2-3; maybe TRBD2 (6 bases). The germline CDR1 and CDR2 sequences are MDHEN and SYDVKM. V lost 8 bases, J lost 5 bases, and 23 bases lay in between. CDR3 length: 16 amino acids. CDR3 nucleotide sequence: TGTGCCAGCGGCCCGGGAATCGGGAGTAGGCAAGATACGCAGTATTTT. Residues: CASGPGIGSRQDTQYF.

This rearrangement joins TRBV9 to TRBJ2-7, with a tentative D call TRBD2 (5 bases). Per germline, CDR1 SGDLS and CDR2 YYNGEE. The CDR3 has 15 residues. Trimming took off 0 bases at V and 0 bases at J, with 10 bases between the two ends. The CDR3 DNA reads as TGTGCCAGCAGCGTAGACGCGGGCAGCTCCTACGAGCAGTACTTC. Translated, it gives CASSVDAGSSYEQYF.

The chain couples TRBV30 to TRBJ2-7; no clear D gene. The germline CDR1 and CDR2 sequences are GTSNPN and SVGIG (reference sequence). Trimming pared 0 bases from V and 5 bases from J, leaving 14 bases between. The CDR3 totals 14 residues. The CDR3 is CAWSVMTRRHEQYF. CDR3 bases: TGTGCCTGGAGTGTAATGACTCGTCGGCACGAGCAGTACTTC. Complete variable domain (other parts from reference TRBV30 and TRBJ2-7): SQTIHQWPATLVQPVGSPLSLECTVEGTSNPNLYWYRQAAGRGLQLLFYSVGIGQISSEVPQNLSASRPQDRQFILSSKKLLLSDSGFYLCAWSVMTRRHEQYFGPGTRLTVT.

CDR3 sequence reads: CASSSGHNEQFF. DNA for the CDR3: TGTGCCAGCAGTTCTGGCCACAATGAGCAGTTCTTC. The genes are TRBV27 and TRBJ2-1; D remains ambiguous. This CDR3 is 12 amino acids long. Trimming shortened V by 4 bases and J by 5 bases, and 6 bases separated the two germline ends. The V gene's germline CDR1 is MNHEY and CDR2 SMNVEV (reference sequence).

The chain combines TRBV27 with TRBJ2-7; D gene ambiguous. This CDR3 comprises 15 residues. V was cut by 6 bases and J by 1 base, with 16 bases left in between. Germline V gene lookup returns CDR1 MNHEY and CDR2 SMNVEV (reference sequence). CDR3 sequence (DNA): TGTGCCAGCAGGGTCACACCCCGCGGTTCCTACGAGCAGTACTTC. Amino acid sequence: CASRVTPRGSYEQYF.

CDR3 bases: TGTGCCAGCTCTGTGGCCGACTCCTACGAGCAGTACTTC. Protein product: CASSVADSYEQYF. This rearrangement joins TRBV27 to TRBJ2-7; no firm D call. The CDR3 has 13 residues. The ends were cut back, 8 bases at V and 0 bases at J, with 11 bases in the middle. Germline assignment: CDR1 MNHEY and CDR2 SMNVEV (reference sequence).

The genes are TRBV19 and TRBJ2-7, with 10 bases that match TRBD2. Unmatched junction bases numbered 11, after V lost 5 bases and J lost 1 base. Per germline, CDR1 LNHDA and CDR2 SQIVND (reference sequence). The CDR3 is made up of 17 amino acids. The CDR3, as DNA: TGTGCCAGTAGTCCAAGGACTAGCGGCTTTTCTTCCTACGAGCAGTACTTC. Translated: CASSPRTSGFSSYEQYF.

The chain joins TRBV2 to TRBJ2-1, with 7 positions matching TRBD1. With V trimmed by 4 bases and J by 0 bases, 3 bases remained unmatched. CDR1 and CDR2 (germline): SNHLY, FYNNEI. The CDR3 runs to 15 residues. In nucleotides, the CDR3 is TGTGCCAGCAGTGCGGGACAGTACTCCTACAATGAGCAGTTCTTC. This translates into CASSAGQYSYNEQFF.

A remark on this clone: The sample carries other DNA sequences with the same CDR3. V and J are TRBV27 and TRBJ2-1; no clear D. Looked up from germline, CDR1 is MNHEY and CDR2 is SMNVEV (reference sequence). This CDR3 is 13 amino acids long. Trimming took off 4 bases at V and 0 bases at J, with 4 bases between the two ends. Written as DNA, the CDR3 is TGTGCCAGCAGTTCTAGCTCCTACAATGAGCAGTTCTTC. Translating it yields CASSSSSYNEQFF.